The clone carrying this TCR beta chain was counted at least ten times. Its target is unknown. The data were taken from a study of T cell repertoires in cytomegalovirus infection. Whole-study findings and limits: Cumulated frequencies of public TCR beta families served to identify carriers of CMV plus the relevant HLA.

TCRdb re-called the reads through MiXCR, storing one row per CDR3 protein. The data hold hundreds of thousands of distinct CDR3 sequences, with approximately 31% observed a single time. The material was cultured CD8+ T cells from PBMCs, obtained from culture after CMV antigen stimulation. The receptor comes from a human donor in good health (CMV status not recorded). Some clones in this sample may be carry-over from other donors' samples.

DNA for the CDR3: TGTGCCAGCAGGGCAGCGGGCACAGATACGCAGTATTTT. Translation gives CASRAAGTDTQYF. The rearrangement uses TRBV7-8 and TRBJ2-3; TRBD2 is a possible D gene (5 bases). Trimming took 6 bases from V and 1 from J, leaving 8 bases between them. In germline, CDR1 is SGHVS, CDR2 FQNEAQ. This CDR3 spans 13 amino acids. Supplemented by reference TRBV7-8 and TRBJ2-3, the full variable domain reads GAGVSQSPRYKVAKRGQDVALRCDPISGHVSLFWYQQALGQGPEFLTYFQNEAQLDKSGLPSDRFFAERPEGSVSTLKIQRTQQEDSAVYLCASRAAGTDTQYFGPGTRLTVL.